The 4 T cell receptor beta chains reported below all come from one sample, sequenced in a study of blood T cell repertoires in COVID-19. Assay used: immunoSEQ multiplex PCR; TCRdb lists only in-frame clones, some missing. This sample has about 200,000 clones, with 70% to 90% found just once. Sequencing was performed on peripheral blood. Source of these receptors: a woman older than 75 with acute or convalescent COVID-19.

The CDR3, as DNA: TGTGCCAGCAGCGTCCTACCGTCCTACGAGCAGTACTTC. Translating it yields CASSVLPSYEQYF. The chain employs TRBV9 and TRBJ2-7; D remains ambiguous. CDR1 is SGDLS and CDR2 is YYNGEE in the germline V gene. V lost 2 bases to trimming and J lost 1 base, with 7 bases between them. CDR3 length: 13 amino acids. Using reference TRBV9 and TRBJ2-7 for the parts outside the CDR3, the full variable domain is DSGVTQTPKHLITATGQRVTLRCSPRSGDLSVYWYQQSLDQGLQFLIQYYNGEERAKGNILERFSAQQFPDLHSELNLSSLELGDSALYFCASSVLPSYEQYFGPGTRLTVT.

V usage is TRBV7-2 and J usage is TRBJ2-5; D is possibly TRBD2 (5 bases). Germline values: CDR1 SGHTA, CDR2 FQGNSA. With 4 bases removed from V and 5 bases from J, the gap between germline ends came to 8 bases. The CDR3 is 12 residues long. As DNA, the CDR3 is TGTGCCAGCAGCTACGGGGAGGAGACCCAGTACTTC. It encodes CASSYGEETQYF.

Points on this clone: This sample also contains other DNA sequences that code for the same CDR3. The chain recombines TRBV6-2 or TRBV6-3 with TRBJ1-1; no firm D call. Trimming shortened V by 0 bases and J by 0 bases, and 5 bases separated the two germline ends. The CDR3 is 14 amino acids. Germline loops: CDR1 MNHEY, CDR2 SVGEGT. The CDR3 protein is CASSYSAMNTEAFF. Here the CDR3 DNA reads TGTGCCAGCAGTTACTCGGCAATGAACACTGAAGCTTTCTTT.

This chain uses TRBV21-1 with TRBJ2-7; the D call in the table, TRBD2, was not verified against the DNA. TRBV21-1 is assigned pseudogene status. The CDR3 length is 14 residues. DNA for the CDR3: TGTGCCAGCAGGGCTAGCCTTAGCTCCTACGAGCAGTACTTC. Protein product: CASRASLSSYEQYF.